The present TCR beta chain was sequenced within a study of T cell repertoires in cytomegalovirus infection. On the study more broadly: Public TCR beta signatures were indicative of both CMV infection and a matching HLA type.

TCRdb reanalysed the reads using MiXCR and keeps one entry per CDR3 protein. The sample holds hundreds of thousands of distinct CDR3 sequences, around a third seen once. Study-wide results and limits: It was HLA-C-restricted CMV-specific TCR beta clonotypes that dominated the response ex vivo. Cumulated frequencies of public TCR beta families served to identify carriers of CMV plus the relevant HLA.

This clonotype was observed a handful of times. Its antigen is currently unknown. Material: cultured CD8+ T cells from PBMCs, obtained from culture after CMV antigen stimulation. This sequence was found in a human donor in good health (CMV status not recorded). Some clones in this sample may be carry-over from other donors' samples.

CDR3 coding DNA: TGTGCCAGCAGAACCGAGATACGGACTGAAGCTTTCTTT. This gives the protein CASRTEIRTEAFF. This chain uses TRBV7-9 with TRBJ1-1; D gene unclear. V was shortened by 6 bases and J by 5 bases, with 13 bases between the two germline ends. CDR1 and CDR2 (germline): SEHNR, FQNEAQ (reference sequence). The CDR3 extends over 13 amino acids.